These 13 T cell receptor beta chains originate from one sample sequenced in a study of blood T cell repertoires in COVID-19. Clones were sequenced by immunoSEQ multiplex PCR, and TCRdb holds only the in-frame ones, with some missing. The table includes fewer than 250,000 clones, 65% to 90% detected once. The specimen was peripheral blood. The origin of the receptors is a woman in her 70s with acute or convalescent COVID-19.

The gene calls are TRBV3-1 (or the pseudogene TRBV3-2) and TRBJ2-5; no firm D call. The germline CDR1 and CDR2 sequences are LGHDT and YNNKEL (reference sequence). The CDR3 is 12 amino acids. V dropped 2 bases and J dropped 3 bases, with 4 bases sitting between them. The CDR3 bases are TGTGCCAGCAGCCAAATAGAAGAGACCCAGTACTTC. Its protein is CASSQIEETQYF.

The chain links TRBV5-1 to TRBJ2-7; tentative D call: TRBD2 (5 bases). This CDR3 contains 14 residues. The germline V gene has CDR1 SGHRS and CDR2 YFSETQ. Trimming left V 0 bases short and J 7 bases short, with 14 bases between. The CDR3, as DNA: TGCGCCAGCAGCTTGGCTCTCGGGGTGGGAGAGCAGTACTTC. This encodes CASSLALGVGEQYF.

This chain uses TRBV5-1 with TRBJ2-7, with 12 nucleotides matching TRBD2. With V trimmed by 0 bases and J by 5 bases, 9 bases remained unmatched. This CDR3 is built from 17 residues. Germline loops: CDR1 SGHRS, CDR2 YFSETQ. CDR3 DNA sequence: TGCGCCAGCAGCTTGGCCGAGCTAGCGGGGGGGCCGGACGAGCAGTACTTC. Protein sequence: CASSLAELAGGPDEQYF.

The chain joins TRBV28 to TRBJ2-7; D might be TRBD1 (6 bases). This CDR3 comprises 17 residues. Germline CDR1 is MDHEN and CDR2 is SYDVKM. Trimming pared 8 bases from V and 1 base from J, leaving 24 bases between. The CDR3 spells CASGPSGIQGNSYEQYF. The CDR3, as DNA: TGTGCCAGCGGTCCCTCGGGGATTCAGGGGAATTCCTACGAGCAGTACTTC.

The chain's CDR3 is CSGGRVEGYTF. The CDR3 DNA is TGCAGTGGGGGCCGAGTAGAGGGCTACACCTTC. The rearrangement uses TRBV20-1 and TRBJ1-2, with D perhaps matching TRBD1 (5 bases). V shed 7 bases and J shed 8 bases, with 14 bases lying between them. Germline CDR1 reads DFQATT; CDR2 reads SNEGSKA (reference sequence). CDR3 length equals 11 residues.

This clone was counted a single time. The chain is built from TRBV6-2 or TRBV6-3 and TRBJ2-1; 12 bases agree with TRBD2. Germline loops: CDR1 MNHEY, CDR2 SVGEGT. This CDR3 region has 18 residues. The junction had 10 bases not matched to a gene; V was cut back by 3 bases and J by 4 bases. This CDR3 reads CASSYLRLAGAFYNEQFF. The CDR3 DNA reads TGTGCCAGCAGTTATTTAAGACTAGCGGGGGCTTTTTACAATGAGCAGTTCTTC.

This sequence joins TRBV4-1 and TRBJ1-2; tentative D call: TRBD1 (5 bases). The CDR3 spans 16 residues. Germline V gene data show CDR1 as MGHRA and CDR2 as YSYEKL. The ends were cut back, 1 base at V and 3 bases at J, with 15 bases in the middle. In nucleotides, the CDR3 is TGCGCCAGCAGCCAAGGTTCTGGACAAACTTACTATGGCTACACCTTC. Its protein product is CASSQGSGQTYYGYTF.

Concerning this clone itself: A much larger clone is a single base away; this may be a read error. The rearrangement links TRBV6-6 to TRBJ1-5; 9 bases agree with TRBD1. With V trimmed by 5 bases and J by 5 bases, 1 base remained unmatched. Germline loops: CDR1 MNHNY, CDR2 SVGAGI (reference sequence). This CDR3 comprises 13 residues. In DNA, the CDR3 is TGTGCCAGCAGTAGACAGGGGGATCAGCCCCAGCATTTT. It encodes CASSRQGDQPQHF.

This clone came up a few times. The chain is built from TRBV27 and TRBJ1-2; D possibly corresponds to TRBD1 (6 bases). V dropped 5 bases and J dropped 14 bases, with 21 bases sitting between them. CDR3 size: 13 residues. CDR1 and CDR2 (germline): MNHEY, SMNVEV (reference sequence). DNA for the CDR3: TGTGCCAGCAGTCCGTTCGGGGGGCAGGGAACAACCTTC. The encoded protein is CASSPFGGQGTTF.

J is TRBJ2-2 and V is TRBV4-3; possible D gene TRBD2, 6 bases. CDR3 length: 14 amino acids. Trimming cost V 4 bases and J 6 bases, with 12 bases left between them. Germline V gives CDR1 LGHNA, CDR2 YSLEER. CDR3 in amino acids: CASSRSGGAGELFF. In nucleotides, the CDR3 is TGCGCCAGCAGCCGATCCGGGGGAGCCGGGGAGCTGTTTTTT.

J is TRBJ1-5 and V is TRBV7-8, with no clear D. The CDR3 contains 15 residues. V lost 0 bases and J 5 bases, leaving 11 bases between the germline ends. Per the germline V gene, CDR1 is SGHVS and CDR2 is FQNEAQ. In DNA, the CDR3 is TGTGCCAGCAGCTTAGCCCTGACAAGAGATCAGCCCCAGCATTTT. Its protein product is CASSLALTRDQPQHF.

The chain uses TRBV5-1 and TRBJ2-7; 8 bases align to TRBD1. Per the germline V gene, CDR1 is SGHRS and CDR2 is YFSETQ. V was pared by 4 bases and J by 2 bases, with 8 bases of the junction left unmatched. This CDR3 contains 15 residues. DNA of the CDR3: TGCGCCAGCAGCGTAACCGGGACAGGTACCTACGAGCAGTACTTC. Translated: CASSVTGTGTYEQYF.

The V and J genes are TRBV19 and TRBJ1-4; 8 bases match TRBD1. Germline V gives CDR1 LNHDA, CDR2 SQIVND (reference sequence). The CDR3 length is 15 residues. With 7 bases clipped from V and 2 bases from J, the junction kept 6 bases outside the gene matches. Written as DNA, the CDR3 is TGTGCCAGTATTCGAAGGACAGGGACTAATGAAAAACTGTTTTTT. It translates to CASIRRTGTNEKLFF.